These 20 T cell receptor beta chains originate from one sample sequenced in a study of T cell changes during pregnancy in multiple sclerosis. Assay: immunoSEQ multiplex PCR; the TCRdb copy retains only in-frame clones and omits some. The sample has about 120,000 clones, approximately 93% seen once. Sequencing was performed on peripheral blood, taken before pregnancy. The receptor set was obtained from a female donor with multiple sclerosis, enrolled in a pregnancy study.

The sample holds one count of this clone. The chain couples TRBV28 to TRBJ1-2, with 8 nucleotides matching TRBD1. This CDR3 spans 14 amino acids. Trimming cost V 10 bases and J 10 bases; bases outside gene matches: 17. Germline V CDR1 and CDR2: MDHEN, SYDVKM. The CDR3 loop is CATSPLTGGWVYTF. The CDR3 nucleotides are TGTGCCACCTCTCCCCTCACAGGGGGGTGGGTCTACACCTTC.

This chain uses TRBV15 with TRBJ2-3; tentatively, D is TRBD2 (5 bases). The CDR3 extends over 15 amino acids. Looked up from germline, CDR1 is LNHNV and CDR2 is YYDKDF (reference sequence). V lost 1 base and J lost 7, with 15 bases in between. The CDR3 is CATSRVIDGVNTQYF. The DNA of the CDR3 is TGTGCCACCAGCAGAGTTATCGACGGGGTTAATACGCAGTATTTT.

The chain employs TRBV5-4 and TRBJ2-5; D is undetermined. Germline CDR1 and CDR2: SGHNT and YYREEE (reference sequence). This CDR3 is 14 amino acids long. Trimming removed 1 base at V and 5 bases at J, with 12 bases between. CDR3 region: CASSLSGFAETQYF. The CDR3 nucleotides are TGTGCCAGCAGCTTGTCGGGTTTTGCGGAGACCCAGTACTTC.

The CDR3 DNA is TGTGCCAGCGGTGGAGGTATCACAGATACGCAGTATTTT. It encodes CASGGGITDTQYF. The chain carries TRBV6-6 and TRBJ2-3, with a weak D call TRBD2 (5 bases). Germline V gene sequence: CDR1 MNHNY, CDR2 SVGAGI (reference sequence). The CDR3 totals 13 residues. The germline V and J ends were trimmed by 8 bases and 2 bases, with 11 bases remaining between them.

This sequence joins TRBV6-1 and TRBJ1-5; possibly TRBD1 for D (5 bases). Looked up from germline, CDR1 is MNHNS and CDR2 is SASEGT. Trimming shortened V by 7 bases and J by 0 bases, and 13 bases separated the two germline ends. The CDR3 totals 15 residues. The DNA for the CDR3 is TGTGCCAGCAAGACTCGCAGGGATAGCAATCAGCCCCAGCATTTT. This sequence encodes CASKTRRDSNQPQHF.

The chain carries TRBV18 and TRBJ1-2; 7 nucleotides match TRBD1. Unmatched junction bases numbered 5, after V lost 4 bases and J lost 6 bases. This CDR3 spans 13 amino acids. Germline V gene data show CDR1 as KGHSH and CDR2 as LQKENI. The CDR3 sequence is CASSRTGTDGYTF. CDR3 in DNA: TGTGCCAGCTCACGGACCGGGACAGATGGCTACACCTTC.

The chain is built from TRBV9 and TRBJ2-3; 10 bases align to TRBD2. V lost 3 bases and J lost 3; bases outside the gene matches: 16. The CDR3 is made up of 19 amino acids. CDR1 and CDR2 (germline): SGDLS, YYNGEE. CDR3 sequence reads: CASSAARGAGGPITDTQYF. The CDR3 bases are TGTGCCAGCAGCGCAGCCCGAGGAGCGGGAGGGCCAATTACAGATACGCAGTATTTT.

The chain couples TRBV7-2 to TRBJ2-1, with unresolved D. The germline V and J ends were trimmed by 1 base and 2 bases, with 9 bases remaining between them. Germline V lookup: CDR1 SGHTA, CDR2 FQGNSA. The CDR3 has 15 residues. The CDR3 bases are TGTGCCAGCAGCTTAGGTCCAATCACCTACAATGAGCAGTTCTTC. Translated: CASSLGPITYNEQFF. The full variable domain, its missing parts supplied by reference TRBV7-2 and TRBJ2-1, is GAGVSQSPSNKVTEKGKDVELRCDPISGHTALYWYRQSLGQGLEFLIYFQGNSAPDKSGLPSDRFSAERTGGSVSTLTIQRTQQEDSAVYLCASSLGPITYNEQFFGPGTRLTVL.

CDR3 bases: TGTGCCAGCGGGGGGACAGGGGGGTACAATGAGCAGTTCTTC. Protein: CASGGTGGYNEQFF. The gene calls are TRBV2 and TRBJ2-1; TRBD1 agrees at 11 bases. With V trimmed by 8 bases and J by 4 bases, 4 bases remained unmatched. Germline loops: CDR1 SNHLY, CDR2 FYNNEI. This CDR3 contains 14 residues.

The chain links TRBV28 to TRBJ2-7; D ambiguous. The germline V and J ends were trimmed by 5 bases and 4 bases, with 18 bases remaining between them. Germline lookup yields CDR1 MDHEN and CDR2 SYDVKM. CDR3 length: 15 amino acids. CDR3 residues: CASSPPPSRRYEQYF. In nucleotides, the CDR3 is TGTGCCAGCAGTCCCCCCCCGAGTCGCAGGTACGAGCAGTACTTC.

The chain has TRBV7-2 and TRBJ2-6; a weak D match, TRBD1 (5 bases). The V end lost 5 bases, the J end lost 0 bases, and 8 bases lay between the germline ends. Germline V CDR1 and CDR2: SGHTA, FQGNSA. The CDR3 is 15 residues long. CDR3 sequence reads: CASSPGPSGANVLTF. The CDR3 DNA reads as TGTGCCAGCAGCCCAGGGCCCTCTGGGGCCAACGTCCTGACTTTC.

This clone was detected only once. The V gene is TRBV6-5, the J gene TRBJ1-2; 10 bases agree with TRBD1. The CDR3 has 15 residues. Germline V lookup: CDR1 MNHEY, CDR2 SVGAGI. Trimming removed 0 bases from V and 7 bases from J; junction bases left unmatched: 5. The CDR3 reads CASSYSTGGIGGYTF. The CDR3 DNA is TGTGCCAGCAGTTACTCGACAGGGGGCATCGGTGGCTACACCTTC.

The CDR3 bases are TGTGCCAGCAGTTTGGAGGGTCCCTACAATGAGCAGTTCTTC. It encodes CASSLEGPYNEQFF. The V call is TRBV28, the J call TRBJ2-1; D possibly corresponds to TRBD2 (6 bases). Germline CDR1 reads MDHEN; CDR2 reads SYDVKM. Trimming left V 3 bases short and J 2 bases short, with 8 bases between. This CDR3 contains 14 residues.

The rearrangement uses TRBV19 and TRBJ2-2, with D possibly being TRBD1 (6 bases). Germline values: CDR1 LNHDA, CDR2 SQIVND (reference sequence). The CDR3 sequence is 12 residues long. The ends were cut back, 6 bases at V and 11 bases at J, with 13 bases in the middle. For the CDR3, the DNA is TGTGCCAGTAGCGGACAGCCGGGAGAGCTGTTTTTT. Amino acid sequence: CASSGQPGELFF.

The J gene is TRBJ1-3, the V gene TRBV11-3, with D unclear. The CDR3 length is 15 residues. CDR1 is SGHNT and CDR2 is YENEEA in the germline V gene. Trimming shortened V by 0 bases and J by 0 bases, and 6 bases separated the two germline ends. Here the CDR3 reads CASSLEGYSGNTIYF. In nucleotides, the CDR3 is TGTGCCAGCAGCTTAGAGGGCTACTCTGGAAACACCATATATTTT.

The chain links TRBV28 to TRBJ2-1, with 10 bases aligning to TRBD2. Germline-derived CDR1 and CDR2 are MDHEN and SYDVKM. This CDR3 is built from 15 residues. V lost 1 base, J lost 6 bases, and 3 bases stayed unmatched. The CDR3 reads CASSLSASGSNEQFF. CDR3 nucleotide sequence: TGTGCCAGCAGTTTATCGGCTAGCGGGAGCAATGAGCAGTTCTTC. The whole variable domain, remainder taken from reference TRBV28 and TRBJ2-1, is DVKVTQSSRYLVKRTGEKVFLECVQDMDHENMFWYRQDPGLGLRLIYFSYDVKMKEKGDIPEGYSVSREKKERFSLILESASTNQTSMYLCASSLSASGSNEQFFGPGTRLTVL.

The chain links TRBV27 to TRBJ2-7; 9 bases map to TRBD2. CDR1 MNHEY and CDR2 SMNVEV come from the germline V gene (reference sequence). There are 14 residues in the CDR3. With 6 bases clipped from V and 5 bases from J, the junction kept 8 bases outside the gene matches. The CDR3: CASSSGLALDEQYF. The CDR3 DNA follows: TGTGCCAGCAGCTCGGGACTAGCTTTGGACGAGCAGTACTTC.

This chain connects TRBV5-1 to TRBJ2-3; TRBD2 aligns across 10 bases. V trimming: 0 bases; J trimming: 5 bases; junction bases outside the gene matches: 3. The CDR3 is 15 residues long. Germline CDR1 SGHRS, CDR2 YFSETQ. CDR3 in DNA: TGCGCCAGCAGCTTGGACAGCGGGGGGGTAGATACGCAGTATTTT. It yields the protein CASSLDSGGVDTQYF.

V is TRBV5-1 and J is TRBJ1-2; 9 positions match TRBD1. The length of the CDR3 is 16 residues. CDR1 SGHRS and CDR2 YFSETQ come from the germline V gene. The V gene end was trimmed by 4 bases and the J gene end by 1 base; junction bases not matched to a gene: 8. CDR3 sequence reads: CASSRGQGSFNYGYTF. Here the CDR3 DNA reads TGCGCCAGCAGCCGAGGACAGGGGTCGTTTAACTATGGCTACACCTTC.

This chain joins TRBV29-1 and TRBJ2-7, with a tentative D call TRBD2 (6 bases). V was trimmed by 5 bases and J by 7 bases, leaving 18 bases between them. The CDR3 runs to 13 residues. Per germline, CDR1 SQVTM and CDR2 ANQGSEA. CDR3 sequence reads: CSVQSVTGGEQYF. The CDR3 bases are TGCAGCGTTCAGTCAGTTACCGGGGGTGAGCAGTACTTC.